The present T cell receptor (beta chain) was sequenced within a study of lymphopenia after photon versus proton radiotherapy. The CDR3 is 14 amino acids. The germline V gene has CDR1 SGHRS and CDR2 YFSETQ. Unmatched junction bases numbered 2, after V lost 4 bases and J lost 1 base. Sequencing was performed with immunoSEQ multiplex PCR; in TCRdb, only in-frame clones are kept and a portion is missing. Here the sample spans approximately 170,000 clones, approximately 86% being singletons. The source of this sequence is a man aged 45-65 years with gastric cancer. The chain is built from TRBV5-1 and TRBJ2-7, with 10 bases fitting TRBD2. The sequencing used peripheral blood, collected from a patient treated with photon-based radiotherapy. The DNA of the CDR3 is TGCGCCAGCAGCGCTAGCGGGGGATCCTACGAGCAGTACTTC. This codes for CASSASGGSYEQYF.